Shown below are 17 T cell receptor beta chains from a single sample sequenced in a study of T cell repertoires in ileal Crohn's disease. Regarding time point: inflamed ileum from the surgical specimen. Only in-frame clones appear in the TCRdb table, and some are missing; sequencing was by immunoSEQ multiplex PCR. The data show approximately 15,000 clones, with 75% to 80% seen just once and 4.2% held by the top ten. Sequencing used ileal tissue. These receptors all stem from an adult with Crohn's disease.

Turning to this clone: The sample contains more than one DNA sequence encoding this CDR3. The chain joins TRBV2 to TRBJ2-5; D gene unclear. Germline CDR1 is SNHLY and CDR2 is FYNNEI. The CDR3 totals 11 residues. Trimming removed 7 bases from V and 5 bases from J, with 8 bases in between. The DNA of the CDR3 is TGTGCCAGCACTCTTAAGGAGACCCAGTACTTC. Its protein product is CASTLKETQYF.

The CDR3 reads CASSQGFQNNEQFF. Written as DNA, the CDR3 is TGTGCCAGCAGCCAAGGGTTCCAGAACAATGAGCAGTTCTTC. The chain combines TRBV7-2 with TRBJ2-1; D not resolved. Trimming shortened V by 5 bases and J by 5 bases, and 13 bases separated the two germline ends. The CDR3 is 14 residues long. The germline gives CDR1 SGHTA, CDR2 FQGNSA.

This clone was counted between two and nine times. The CDR3 is CASSPLDGSSYNEQFF. The DNA of the CDR3 is TGTGCCAGCAGCCCCTTAGACGGGAGCTCCTACAATGAGCAGTTCTTC. The chain is built from TRBV5-4 and TRBJ2-1, with D maybe TRBD2 (6 bases). From germline, CDR1 is SGHNT and CDR2 YYREEE (reference sequence). The CDR3 runs to 16 residues. Deletions cut 4 bases from V and 0 bases from J, with 14 bases between.

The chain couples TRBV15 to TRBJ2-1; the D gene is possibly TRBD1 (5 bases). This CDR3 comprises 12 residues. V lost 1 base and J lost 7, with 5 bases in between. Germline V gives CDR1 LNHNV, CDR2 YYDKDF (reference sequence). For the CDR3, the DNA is TGTGCCACCAGCAGAGCAGGGAATGAGCAGTTCTTC. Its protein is CATSRAGNEQFF.

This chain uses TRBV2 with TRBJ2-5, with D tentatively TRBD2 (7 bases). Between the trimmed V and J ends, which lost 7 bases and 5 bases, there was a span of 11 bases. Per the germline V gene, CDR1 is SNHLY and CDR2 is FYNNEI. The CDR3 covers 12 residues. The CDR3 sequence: CASTWGGETQYF. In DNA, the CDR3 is TGTGCCAGCACGTGGGGGGGCGAGACCCAGTACTTC.

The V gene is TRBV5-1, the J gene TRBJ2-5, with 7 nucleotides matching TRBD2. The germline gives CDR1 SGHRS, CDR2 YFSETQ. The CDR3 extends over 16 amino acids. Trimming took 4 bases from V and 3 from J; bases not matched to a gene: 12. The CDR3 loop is CASSHTSSSGEETQYF. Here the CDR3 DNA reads TGCGCCAGCAGCCACACCTCCTCTAGCGGTGAAGAGACCCAGTACTTC.

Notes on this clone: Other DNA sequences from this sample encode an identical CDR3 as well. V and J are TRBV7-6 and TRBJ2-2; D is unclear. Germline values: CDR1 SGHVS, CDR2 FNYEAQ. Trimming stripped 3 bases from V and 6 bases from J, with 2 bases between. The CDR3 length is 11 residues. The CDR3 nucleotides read TGTGCCAGCAGCTTGGCCGGGGAGCTGTTTTTT. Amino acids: CASSLAGELFF.

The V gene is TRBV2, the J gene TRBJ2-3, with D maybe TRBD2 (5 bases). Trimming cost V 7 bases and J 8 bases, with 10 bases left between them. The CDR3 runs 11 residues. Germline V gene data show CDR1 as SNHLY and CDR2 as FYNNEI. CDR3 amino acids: CASTGSGTQYF. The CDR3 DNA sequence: TGTGCCAGCACGGGGTCCGGTACGCAGTATTTT.

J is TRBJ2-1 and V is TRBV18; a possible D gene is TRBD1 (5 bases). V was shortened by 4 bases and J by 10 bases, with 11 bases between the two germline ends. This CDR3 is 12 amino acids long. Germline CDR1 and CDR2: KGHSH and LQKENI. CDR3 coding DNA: TGTGCCAGCTCACGTAGGGGTCTCGAGCAGTTCTTC. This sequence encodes CASSRRGLEQFF.

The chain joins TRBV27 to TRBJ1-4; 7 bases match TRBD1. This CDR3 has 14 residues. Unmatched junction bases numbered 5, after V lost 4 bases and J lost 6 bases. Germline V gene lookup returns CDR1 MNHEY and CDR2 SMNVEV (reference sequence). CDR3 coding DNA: TGTGCCAGCAGTTCCTGGACAGGCGATGAAAAACTGTTTTTT. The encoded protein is CASSSWTGDEKLFF.

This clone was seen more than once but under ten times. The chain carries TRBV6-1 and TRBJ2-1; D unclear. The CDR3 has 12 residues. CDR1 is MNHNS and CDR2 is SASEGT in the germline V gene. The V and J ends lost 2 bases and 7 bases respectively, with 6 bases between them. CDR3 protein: CASSEPVNEQFF. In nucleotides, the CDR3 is TGTGCCAGCAGTGAACCTGTTAATGAGCAGTTCTTC.

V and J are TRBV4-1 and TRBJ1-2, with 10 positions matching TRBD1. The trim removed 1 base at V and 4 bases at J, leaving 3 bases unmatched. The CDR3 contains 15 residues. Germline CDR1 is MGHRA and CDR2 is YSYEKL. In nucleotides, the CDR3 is TGCGCCAGCAGCCAAGGGGGACAGGGGACCTATGGCTACACCTTC. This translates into CASSQGGQGTYGYTF.

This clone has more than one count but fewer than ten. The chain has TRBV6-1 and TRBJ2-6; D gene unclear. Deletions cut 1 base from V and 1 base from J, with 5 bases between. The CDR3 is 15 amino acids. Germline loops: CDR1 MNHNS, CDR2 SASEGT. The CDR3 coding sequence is TGTGCCAGCAGTGAAGGATCTTCTGGGGCCAACGTCCTGACTTTC. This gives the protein CASSEGSSGANVLTF.

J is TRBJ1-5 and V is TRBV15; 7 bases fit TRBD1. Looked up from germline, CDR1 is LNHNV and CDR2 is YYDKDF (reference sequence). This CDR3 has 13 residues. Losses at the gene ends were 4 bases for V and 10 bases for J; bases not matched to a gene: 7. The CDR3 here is CATSIQGTKPQHF. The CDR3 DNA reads TGTGCCACCAGCATACAGGGGACGAAACCCCAGCATTTT.

The CDR3 coding sequence is TGTGCCAGCAGTGAGACGGGGGGGCCGAGTGAGCAGTTCTTC. Its protein product is CASSETGGPSEQFF. The J gene is TRBJ2-1, the V gene TRBV6-4; TRBD2 matches at 8 bases. Germline values: CDR1 MRHNA, CDR2 SNTAGT. Trimming removed 3 bases from V and 9 bases from J; junction bases left unmatched: 7. This CDR3 region has 14 residues.

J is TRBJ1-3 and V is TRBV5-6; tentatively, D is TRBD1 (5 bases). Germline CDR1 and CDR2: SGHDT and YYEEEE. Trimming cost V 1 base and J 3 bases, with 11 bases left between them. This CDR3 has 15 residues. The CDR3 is CASSLRQGGGNTIYF. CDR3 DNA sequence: TGTGCCAGCAGCTTGAGGCAGGGCGGTGGAAACACCATATATTTT. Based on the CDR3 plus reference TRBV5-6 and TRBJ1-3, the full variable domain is DAGVTQSPTHLIKTRGQQVTLRCSPKSGHDTVSWYQQALGQGPQFIFQYYEEEERQRGNFPDRFSGHQFPNYSSELNVNALLLGDSALYLCASSLRQGGGNTIYFGEGSWLTVV.

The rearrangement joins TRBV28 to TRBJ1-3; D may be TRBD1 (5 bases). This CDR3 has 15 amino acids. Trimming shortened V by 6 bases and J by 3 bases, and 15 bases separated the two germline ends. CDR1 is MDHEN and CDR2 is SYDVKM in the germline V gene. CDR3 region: CASSLGGTDGNTIYF. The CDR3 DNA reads TGTGCCAGCAGCCTAGGTGGGACGGATGGAAACACCATATATTTT.